This T cell receptor beta chain was sequenced during a study of CD8 T cells in ankylosing spondylitis (dated by TCRdb to the late 2010s). About the investigation overall: T cell receptor beta repertoires were profiled in healthy donors and ankylosing spondylitis patients so that disease-linked TCR variants could be found. The whole study cohort included 108 healthy donors and under 30 ankylosing spondylitis patients. Peripheral blood was sampled, and synovial fluid was also collected from ankylosing spondylitis patients.

These reads were obtained on an Illumina HiSeq 2500. TCR beta libraries were prepared by quantitative 5'-RACE with molecular barcodes. On the study's bioinformatics: Disease-linked TCR variants were identified with a new computational method built on a probabilistic model of VDJ rearrangement. The raw public data were reprocessed by TCRdb itself: fastp quality trimming at Q25, MiXCR clonotype calling, in-frame beta chains only. Under each unique CDR3 protein, matching rows form one entry showing the most common genes and DNA. TCRdb's processing, not the study's, gives the V and J calls here. Within this sample are about 450,000 distinct CDR3 sequences, with roughly 26% of them counted one time only. Of the sample, roughly 0.8% falls within the top ten clones. Study-wide findings and limitations: Significant enrichment of the disease-linked clones was reported in matched synovial fluid samples from ankylosing spondylitis patients. The disease-linked clones showed a CD8+ phenotype and occurred at relatively low frequencies in peripheral blood. A TCR beta motif made up of several highly homologous amino acid variants appeared to be characteristic of blood from ankylosing spondylitis patients. Some motif variants had previously been reported in the synovial fluid and blood of reactive arthritis patients, which suggests shared mechanisms of disease initiation.

This clonotype showed up just a few times. It lacks a known antigen. There are no base qualities to consult, and no much larger clone falls within one base. Counted from cysteine to phenylalanine, this CDR3 has 12 amino acids. Here the CDR3 DNA is all that survives: 36 bases in frame from base 1. The junction shows trimming of 10 bases on V and 5 bases on J, plus 14 bases between the germline ends. The germline V gene (reference sequence) specifies MNHNY as CDR1 and SVGAGI as CDR2. The TCR was taken from a male donor with ankylosing spondylitis. Sequencing was performed on blood, either unsorted or a sorted T cell fraction (not recorded which). This sequence uses TRBV6-6 and TRBJ2-5; no D gene is confidently identified. The DNA is as follows: TGTGCCACAATTGGGGTGGGGGAGACCCAGTACTTC. It codes for CATIGVGETQYF.